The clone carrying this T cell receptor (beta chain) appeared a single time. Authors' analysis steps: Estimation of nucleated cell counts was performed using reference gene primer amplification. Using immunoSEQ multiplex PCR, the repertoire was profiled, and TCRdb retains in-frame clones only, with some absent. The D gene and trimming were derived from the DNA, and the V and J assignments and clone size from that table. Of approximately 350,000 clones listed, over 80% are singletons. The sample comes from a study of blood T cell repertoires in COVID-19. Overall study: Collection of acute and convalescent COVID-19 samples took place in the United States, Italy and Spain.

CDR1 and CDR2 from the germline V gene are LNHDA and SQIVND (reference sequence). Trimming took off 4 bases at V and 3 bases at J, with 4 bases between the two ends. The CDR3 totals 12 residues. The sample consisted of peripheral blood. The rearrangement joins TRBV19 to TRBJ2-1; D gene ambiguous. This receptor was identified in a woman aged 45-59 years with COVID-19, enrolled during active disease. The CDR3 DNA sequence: TGTGCCAGTAGTACTTTCTACAATGAGCAGTTCTTC. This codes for CASSTFYNEQFF.